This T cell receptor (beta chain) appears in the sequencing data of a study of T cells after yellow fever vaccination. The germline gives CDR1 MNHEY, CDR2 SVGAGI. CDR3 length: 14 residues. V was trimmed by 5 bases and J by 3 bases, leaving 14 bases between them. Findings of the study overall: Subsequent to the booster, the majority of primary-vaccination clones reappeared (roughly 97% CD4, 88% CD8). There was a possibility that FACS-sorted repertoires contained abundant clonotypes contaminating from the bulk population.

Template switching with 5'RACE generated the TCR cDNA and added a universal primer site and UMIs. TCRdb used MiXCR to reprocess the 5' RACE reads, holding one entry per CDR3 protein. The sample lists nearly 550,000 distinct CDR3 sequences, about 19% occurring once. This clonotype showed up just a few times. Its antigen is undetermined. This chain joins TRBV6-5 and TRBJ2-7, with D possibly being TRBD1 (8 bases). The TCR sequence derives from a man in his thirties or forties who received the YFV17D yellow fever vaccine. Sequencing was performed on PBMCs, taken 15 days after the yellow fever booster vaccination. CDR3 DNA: TGTGCCAGCAGTCACACAGGGGGGGGCTACGAGCAGTACTTC. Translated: CASSHTGGGYEQYF.